These T cell receptor beta chains were read from a single sample in a study of T cells after yellow fever vaccination. Via MiXCR, TCRdb re-called the 5' RACE reads, giving one row per CDR3 protein. The profile covers around 260,000 distinct CDR3 sequences, with roughly 5% appearing a single time and 3% to 4% taken by the ten largest. Sequences were derived from CD4+ T cells sorted from PBMCs, sampled on the day of the yellow fever booster vaccination. These receptors were obtained from a man younger than 30 who received the YFV17D yellow fever vaccine. The CDR3 runs from the conserved cysteine through the conserved F or W. The order of the fields is clone size, J gene, D gene, V gene, CDR3 protein, CDR3 DNA. D genes are given only for firm matches. Part of the rows lack a size; the others show once, few, many or a class for expanded clones.

- | TRBJ2-3 | - | TRBV6-1 | CASTQIGQGISTDTQYF | TGTGCCAGCACGCAGATTGGGCAGGGTATTAGCACAGATACGCAGTATTTT
- | TRBJ1-6 | - | TRBV7-3 | CASSLMGFSGNSPLHF | TGTGCCAGCAGCTTAATGGGGTTCTCCGGGAATTCACCCCTCCACTTT
- | TRBJ2-6 | TRBD1 | TRBV24-1 | CATSDPTGDSSGANVLTF | TGTGCCACCAGTGACCCGACAGGGGACAGCTCTGGGGCCAACGTCCTGACTTTC
many | TRBJ2-3 | - | TRBV10-3 | CAIKGSADTQYF | TGTGCCATCAAAGGGTCTGCAGATACGCAGTATTTT
few | TRBJ2-2 | TRBD2 | TRBV4-3 | CASSQEAGIGELFF | TGCGCCAGCAGCCAAGAAGCGGGGATCGGGGAGCTGTTTTTT
- | TRBJ1-4 | - | TRBV4-1 | CASSQEGGGFATNEKLFF | TGCGCCAGCAGCCAAGAAGGAGGAGGGTTTGCAACTAATGAAAAACTGTTTTTT
few | TRBJ1-1 | - | TRBV4-3 | CASSQDIGGGVNTEAFF | TGCGCCAGCAGCCAAGATATAGGCGGCGGGGTGAACACTGAAGCTTTCTTT
- | TRBJ1-2 | - | TRBV20-1 | CSARASRPANYGYTF | TGCAGTGCTAGAGCCTCCAGGCCCGCTAACTATGGCTACACCTTC
many | TRBJ1-3 | - | TRBV12-3/TRBV12-4 | CASSSHSLVTIYF | TGTGCCAGCAGTTCCCACTCCCTGGTCACCATATATTTT
- | TRBJ1-1 | - | TRBV19 | CASSFLGTFSEAFF | TGTGCCAGTAGTTTCCTAGGGACATTTTCTGAAGCTTTCTTT
few | TRBJ2-5 | - | TRBV7-2 | CASSSEQGGETQYF | TGTGCCAGCAGTTCGGAACAGGGGGGGGAGACCCAGTACTTC
many | TRBJ2-5 | - | TRBV4-3 | CASSQQGSETQYF | TGCGCCAGCAGCCAACAGGGTTCGGAGACCCAGTACTTC
- | TRBJ1-5 | - | TRBV6-2/TRBV6-3 | CASSGHGNQPQHF | TGTGCCAGCAGTGGGCATGGCAATCAGCCCCAGCATTTT
- | TRBJ2-3 | - | TRBV11-2 | CASSISLTPQYF | TGTGCCAGCAGCATCAGCCTTACTCCGCAGTATTTT
- | TRBJ1-2 | TRBD1 | TRBV28 | CASSSAQGVGGYTF | TGTGCCAGCAGTTCCGCTCAGGGGGTGGGTGGCTACACCTTC
few | TRBJ1-5 | TRBD1 | TRBV6-1 | CASRRQGVISSNQPQHF | TGTGCCAGCAGAAGACAGGGGGTGATCTCGAGCAATCAGCCCCAGCATTTT
few | TRBJ1-1 | - | TRBV12-3/TRBV12-4 | CASSSDSSNLNTEAFF | TGTGCCAGCAGTTCGGACAGCTCGAATTTGAACACTGAAGCTTTCTTT
few | TRBJ2-7 | - | TRBV6-6 | CASSYWVDSYEQYF | TGTGCCAGCAGTTACTGGGTTGACTCCTACGAGCAGTACTTC
- | TRBJ1-1 | TRBD1 | TRBV6-6 | CASKQGLRWTEAFF | TGTGCCAGCAAACAGGGGCTGCGGTGGACTGAAGCTTTCTTT
few | TRBJ1-1 | - | TRBV6-5 | CASSPRYYTEAFF | TGTGCCAGCAGCCCCCGGTACTACACTGAAGCTTTCTTT
- | TRBJ2-2 | TRBD1 | TRBV24-1 | CATSDRDRDGELFF | TGTGCCACCAGTGATCGGGACAGGGACGGGGAGCTGTTTTTT
many | TRBJ1-6 | - | TRBV7-2 | CASSLGVTWNSPLHF | TGTGCCAGCAGCTTAGGGGTGACCTGGAATTCACCCCTCCACTTT
few | TRBJ2-7 | TRBD1 | TRBV18 | CASSRDTGTGYEQYF | TGTGCCAGCTCACGAGATACCGGGACAGGGTACGAGCAGTACTTC
many | TRBJ1-2 | - | TRBV19 | CASSKFLVYGYTF | TGTGCCAGTAGCAAATTCCTAGTTTATGGCTACACCTTC
- | TRBJ2-5 | - | TRBV7-7 | CASSLAQGYQETQYF | TGTGCTAGCAGCTTAGCGCAGGGGTACCAAGAGACCCAGTACTTC
- | TRBJ2-3 | TRBD2 | TRBV9 | CASTGGGASNTQYF | TGTGCCAGCACGGGAGGAGGAGCGTCGAATACGCAGTATTTT
- | TRBJ1-2 | TRBD1 | TRBV7-6 | CASSPAGGGYGYTF | TGTGCCAGCAGCCCAGCAGGGGGCGGCTATGGCTACACCTTC
many | TRBJ2-5 | - | TRBV7-2 | CASSPARERQETQYF | TGTGCCAGCAGCCCAGCTAGGGAGAGGCAAGAGACCCAGTACTTC
few | TRBJ2-5 | TRBD2 | TRBV20-1 | CSALGTSGGGKTQYF | TGCAGTGCTCTCGGGACTAGCGGGGGAGGGAAGACCCAGTACTTC
few | TRBJ1-1 | TRBD1 | TRBV5-1 | CASSGTELTEAFF | TGCGCCAGCAGCGGGACAGAGTTAACTGAAGCTTTCTTT
many | TRBJ1-1 | - | TRBV12-3/TRBV12-4 | CASSEVTEAFF | TGTGCCAGCTCTGAGGTCACTGAAGCTTTCTTT
few | TRBJ2-5 | - | TRBV20-1 | CSAKLPHQETQYF | TGCAGTGCTAAATTGCCACACCAAGAGACCCAGTACTTC
- | TRBJ2-6 | - | TRBV28 | CASSSPERGPGGANVLTF | TGTGCCAGCAGTTCCCCCGAGAGGGGACCGGGTGGGGCCAACGTCCTGACTTTC
- | TRBJ1-3 | - | TRBV20-1 | CSARGQPGNTIYF | TGCAGTGCGCGAGGACAGCCTGGAAACACCATATATTTT
many | TRBJ1-5 | TRBD1 | TRBV4-3 | CASSQEAQGARQPQHF | TGCGCCAGCAGCCAAGAGGCGCAGGGGGCGCGTCAGCCCCAGCATTTT
- | TRBJ2-1 | TRBD2 | TRBV3-1 | CASSQDGLAGGLNEQFF | TGTGCCAGCAGCCAAGACGGACTAGCGGGGGGGCTCAATGAGCAGTTCTTC
few | TRBJ1-4 | - | TRBV12-3/TRBV12-4 | CASSFRTTNEKLFF | TGTGCCAGCAGTTTCCGGACAACTAATGAAAAACTGTTTTTT
many | TRBJ2-3 | - | TRBV7-2 | CASSPGPAWGVQYF | TGTGCCAGCAGCCCAGGTCCGGCCTGGGGTGTGCAGTATTTT
- | TRBJ2-3 | - | TRBV28 | CASSLAGGGDPPQYF | TGTGCCAGCAGTTTAGCCGGAGGGGGTGATCCACCGCAGTATTTT
many | TRBJ1-2 | TRBD1 | TRBV2 | CASLKRGQSDGYTF | TGTGCCAGCCTAAAAAGGGGACAGTCGGATGGCTACACCTTC
- | TRBJ1-1 | - | TRBV28 | CASTLTGSSEAFF | TGTGCCAGCACCCTTACAGGGTCATCTGAAGCTTTCTTT
- | TRBJ1-1 | - | TRBV30 | CAWSVSLNTEAFF | TGTGCCTGGAGTGTTTCTCTGAACACTGAAGCTTTCTTT
- | TRBJ2-7 | TRBD2 | TRBV6-5 | CASSSWTSGGEQYF | TGTGCCAGCAGTTCCTGGACTAGCGGGGGCGAGCAGTACTTC
- | TRBJ1-6 | TRBD1 | TRBV5-1 | CASSSGQGTSPLHF | TGCGCCAGCAGCTCCGGACAGGGTACTTCACCCCTCCACTTT
many | TRBJ1-5 | - | TRBV7-2 | CASSAHWTSDQPQHF | TGTGCCAGCAGCGCTCATTGGACGTCGGATCAGCCCCAGCATTTT
- | TRBJ2-3 | TRBD1 | TRBV5-4 | CASSLGTGGMGTQYF | TGTGCCAGCAGCTTGGGGACAGGGGGCATGGGTACGCAGTATTTT
many | TRBJ2-3 | - | TRBV5-1 | CASSVDFGGYSSTDTQYF | TGCGCCAGCAGCGTAGACTTCGGGGGCTACTCTAGCACAGATACGCAGTATTTT
few | TRBJ1-4 | - | TRBV4-1 | CASSPHLGLGSEKLFF | TGCGCCAGCAGCCCTCATCTGGGGCTGGGAAGTGAAAAACTGTTTTTT
- | TRBJ1-6 | - | TRBV20-1 | CSAPRGTGMDSPLHF | TGCAGTGCCCCTAGGGGAACAGGGATGGATTCACCCCTCCACTTT
- | TRBJ2-1 | TRBD2 | TRBV7-3 | CASSLMASGGNEQFF | TGTGCCAGCAGCTTAATGGCCAGCGGGGGGAATGAGCAGTTCTTC
- | TRBJ1-1 | - | TRBV10-2 | CASSGTNTEAFF | TGCGCCAGCAGTGGGACGAACACTGAAGCTTTCTTT
many | TRBJ2-7 | - | TRBV2 | CASSRGPSYEQYF | TGTGCCAGCAGTAGAGGACCGTCCTACGAGCAGTACTTC
- | TRBJ1-6 | - | TRBV25-1 | CASTAAYNSPLHF | TGTGCCAGCACGGCTGCCTATAATTCACCCCTCCACTTT
- | TRBJ1-2 | TRBD1 | TRBV5-6 | CASHNPTGDGYTF | TGTGCCAGCCATAATCCTACAGGGGATGGCTACACCTTC
- | TRBJ1-6 | - | TRBV7-8 | CASSPLGGDPSYNSPLHF | TGTGCCAGCAGCCCGCTGGGGGGTGATCCCTCCTATAATTCACCCCTCCACTTT
many | TRBJ2-7 | - | TRBV11-2 | CASSPLRGDGAYEQYF | TGTGCCAGCAGCCCATTGCGAGGGGACGGTGCGTACGAGCAGTACTTC
few | TRBJ1-2 | TRBD1 | TRBV4-2 | CASSLGQGDPIYGYTF | TGTGCCAGCAGCCTGGGACAGGGAGACCCGATCTATGGCTACACCTTC
many | TRBJ2-7 | TRBD1 | TRBV10-3 | CAIRVSGQGYEQYF | TGTGCCATCAGGGTTTCGGGACAGGGGTACGAGCAGTACTTC
few | TRBJ2-3 | - | TRBV7-3 | CASSLKPTPSTDTQYF | TGTGCCAGCAGCTTAAAACCCACACCATCGACAGATACGCAGTATTTT
many | TRBJ1-4 | - | TRBV12-3/TRBV12-4 | CASSSQGGEKLFF | TGTGCCAGCAGTTCGCAGGGTGGAGAAAAACTGTTTTTT